A single sample gave rise to the 26 T cell receptor beta chains below, sequenced in a study of STAT5B mutations in CD4+ large granular lymphocyte leukemia. Generated by immunoSEQ multiplex PCR, the TCRdb table keeps only in-frame clones and is missing some. Of tens of thousands of clones in the sample, 70% to 85% were seen once. Sequencing used CD4+ T cells from blood buffy coats. The receptors derive from a human donor in good health.

The chain has TRBV7-9 and TRBJ2-5; no reliable D call. The germline V gene has CDR1 SEHNR and CDR2 FQNEAQ (reference sequence). CDR3 size: 14 residues. V was trimmed by 1 base and J by 9 bases, leaving 15 bases between them. The CDR3 is CASSLVDAQVPQYF. The CDR3 DNA is TGTGCCAGCAGCTTAGTTGACGCCCAGGTGCCCCAGTACTTC.

V is TRBV18 and J is TRBJ2-5; maybe TRBD1 (5 bases). Per germline, CDR1 KGHSH and CDR2 LQKENI. This CDR3 spans 13 amino acids. V lost 3 bases to trimming and J lost 2 bases, with 7 bases between them. Written as DNA, the CDR3 is TGTGCCAGCTCACCGCGACAGCAAGAGACCCAGTACTTC. It yields the protein CASSPRQQETQYF.

The sample holds a few counts of this clone. The chain is built from TRBV27 and TRBJ2-4, with TRBD1 identical over 9 bases. Germline lookup yields CDR1 MNHEY and CDR2 SMNVEV (reference sequence). The junction had 8 bases not matched to a gene; V was cut back by 6 bases and J by 8 bases. The CDR3 runs to 14 residues. CDR3 DNA sequence: TGTGCCAGCAGAATACAGGGGGCTGGGGACATTCAGTACTTC. Encoded protein: CASRIQGAGDIQYF.

The CDR3 region has the DNA TGTGCCAGCAGCTCGGGATTTAACAATGAGCAGTTCTTC. Translated, it gives CASSSGFNNEQFF. The J gene is TRBJ2-1, the V gene TRBV7-6, with D perhaps TRBD2 (5 bases). The CDR3 is made up of 13 amino acids. Germline V gives CDR1 SGHVS, CDR2 FNYEAQ. Trimming left V 4 bases short and J 5 bases short, with 9 bases between. Complete variable domain (other parts from reference TRBV7-6 and TRBJ2-1): GAGVSQSPRYKVTKRGQDVALRCDPISGHVSLYWYRQALGQGPEFLTYFNYEAQQDKSGLPNDRFSAERPEGSISTLTIQRTEQRDSAMYRCASSSGFNNEQFFGPGTRLTVL.

This clone was recorded a few times. The V gene is TRBV19, the J gene TRBJ2-7; 7 bases match TRBD1. The CDR3 runs to 15 residues. V was pared by 3 bases and J by 2 bases, with 7 bases of the junction left unmatched. The V gene's germline CDR1 is LNHDA and CDR2 SQIVND (reference sequence). This CDR3 is CASSMQRQGTYEQYF. Written as DNA, the CDR3 is TGTGCCAGTAGTATGCAGAGACAGGGAACCTACGAGCAGTACTTC.

This clone is a singleton in its sample. The rearrangement uses TRBV19 and TRBJ1-6, with D uncertain. There are 15 residues in the CDR3. V was shortened by 5 bases and J by 10 bases, with 18 bases between the two germline ends. Germline CDR1 and CDR2: LNHDA and SQIVND (reference sequence). CDR3 sequence: CASSSPDYPGSPLHF. The CDR3 region has the DNA TGTGCCAGTAGTTCTCCGGACTACCCGGGGTCACCCCTCCACTTT.

The chain couples TRBV6-1 to TRBJ1-1; the D is unclear. The CDR3 spans 12 residues. CDR1 and CDR2 from the germline V gene are MNHNS and SASEGT. V was trimmed by 6 bases and J by 1 base, leaving 6 bases between them. The CDR3 spells CASRAGNTEAFF. The CDR3 bases are TGTGCCAGCAGGGCCGGGAACACTGAAGCTTTCTTT.

This chain uses TRBV18 with TRBJ1-2, with TRBD1 matching 9 bases. CDR1 KGHSH and CDR2 LQKENI come from the germline V gene. CDR3 length: 13 residues. With V trimmed by 3 bases and J by 6 bases, 2 bases remained unmatched. This chain's CDR3 is CASSPRTGDGYTF. The CDR3 DNA reads TGTGCCAGCTCACCCCGGACAGGGGATGGCTACACCTTC. The variable domain in full, with the rest retrieved from reference TRBV18 and TRBJ1-2, is NAGVMQNPRHLVRRRGQEARLRCSPMKGHSHVYWYRQLPEEGLKFMVYLQKENIIDESGMPKERFSAEFPKEGPSILRIQQVVRGDSAAYFCASSPRTGDGYTFGSGTRLTVV.

The V gene is TRBV10-3, the J gene TRBJ1-5; D gene unclear. V was pared by 3 bases and J by 2 bases, with 8 bases between. The CDR3 extends over 14 amino acids. The germline V gene encodes CDR1 ENHRY and CDR2 SYGVKD. Here the CDR3 DNA reads TGTGCCATCAGTGAATCTGCCGGCAATCAGCCCCAGCATTTT. Translating gives CAISESAGNQPQHF.

This clone has more than one count but fewer than ten. The chain has TRBV5-4 and TRBJ1-6; D possibly corresponds to TRBD1 (5 bases). The V end lost 3 bases, the J end lost 9 bases, and 16 bases lay between the germline ends. The germline V gene encodes CDR1 SGHNT and CDR2 YYREEE (reference sequence). CDR3 length: 15 residues. The CDR3 coding sequence is TGTGCCAGCAGCTCCGGTGGGGGGTCAATTTCACCCCTCCACTTT. Protein: CASSSGGGSISPLHF.

This clone has just a few counts. An end of the junction does not agree with germline; a read error may underlie this. The CDR3 loop reads CASSVRSGREPIF. DNA of the CDR3: TGTGCCAGCAGCGTCCGTAGCGGGAGGGAGCCCATCTTC. V and J are TRBV7-9 and TRBJ2-1; 11 bases agree with TRBD2. Germline V gives CDR1 SEHNR, CDR2 FQNEAQ (reference sequence). This CDR3 region has 13 residues.

The genes are TRBV7-2 and TRBJ2-2; D gene uncertain. Germline V gene lookup returns CDR1 SGHTA and CDR2 FQGNSA. This CDR3 spans 13 amino acids. V lost 5 bases and J lost 6, with 10 bases in between. CDR3 nucleotides: TGTGCCAGCAGCCAAACAAGGTCCGGGGAGCTGTTTTTT. It yields the protein CASSQTRSGELFF.

The rearrangement uses TRBV7-8 and TRBJ2-7, with 7 bases identical to TRBD2. The germline V gene has CDR1 SGHVS and CDR2 FQNEAQ. Trimming removed 5 bases from V and 7 bases from J; junction bases left unmatched: 17. The CDR3 runs to 16 residues. CDR3 bases: TGTGCCAGCAGCCGAGCGGGGCTTCTGCGGGCGAAAGAGCAGTACTTC. Translation: CASSRAGLLRAKEQYF.

The chain combines TRBV7-2 with TRBJ2-7; TRBD2 matches 15 bases. Germline V gene sequence: CDR1 SGHTA, CDR2 FQGNSA. V trimming: 4 bases; J trimming: 0 bases; junction bases outside the gene matches: 4. This CDR3 spans 17 amino acids. The CDR3 sequence: CASSSGLAGGGSYEQYF. CDR3 sequence (DNA): TGTGCCAGCAGCTCGGGACTAGCGGGGGGAGGCTCCTACGAGCAGTACTTC.

J is TRBJ2-1 and V is TRBV19; D unresolved. Looked up from germline, CDR1 is LNHDA and CDR2 is SQIVND (reference sequence). CDR3 length: 13 residues. Trimming shortened V by 4 bases and J by 8 bases, and 12 bases separated the two germline ends. As DNA, the CDR3 is TGTGCCAGTAGTAAGGTGTCGGGCGATGAGCAGTTCTTC. It encodes CASSKVSGDEQFF.

The genes are TRBV2 and TRBJ2-5; D is ambiguous. The CDR3 runs 13 residues. V lost 11 bases, J lost 5 bases, and 18 bases lay in between. Germline V CDR1 and CDR2: SNHLY, FYNNEI. CDR3 loop: CALTRSFPETQYF. CDR3 in DNA: TGTGCCTTGACCAGGAGTTTCCCCGAGACCCAGTACTTC. Full variable domain (missing parts from reference TRBV2 and TRBJ2-5): EPEVTQTPSHQVTQMGQEVILRCVPISNHLYFYWYRQILGQKVEFLVSFYNNEISEKSEIFDDQFSVERPDGSNFTLKIRSTKLEDSAMYFCALTRSFPETQYFGPGTRLLVL.

In nucleotides, the CDR3 is TGCGCCAGCAGCCGAGACTTGAGGACAGGGGTCATGGGGATAGATACGCAGTATTTT. Amino acid sequence: CASSRDLRTGVMGIDTQYF. The V and J genes are TRBV4-3 and TRBJ2-3, with 9 bases lining up with TRBD1. Unmatched junction bases numbered 19, after V lost 4 bases and J lost 5 bases. CDR1 LGHNA and CDR2 YSLEER come from the germline V gene. The CDR3 loop spans 19 amino acids.

V is TRBV6-4 and J is TRBJ2-3, with D perhaps TRBD1 (5 bases). The CDR3 is 13 residues long. Trimming stripped 9 bases from V and 4 bases from J, with 14 bases between. The germline gives CDR1 MRHNA, CDR2 SNTAGT. CDR3 in DNA: TGTGCCAGACCAGAAGGGGTCGCAGATACGCAGTATTTT. Amino acid sequence: CARPEGVADTQYF.

The chain joins TRBV6-5 to TRBJ1-6, with 10 bases fitting TRBD1. Germline CDR1 reads MNHEY; CDR2 reads SVGAGI. V trimming: 6 bases; J trimming: 7 bases; junction bases outside the gene matches: 3. The CDR3 extends over 14 amino acids. The CDR3 sequence is CASRTGGVNSPLHF. The CDR3 DNA is TGTGCCAGCAGGACAGGGGGCGTAAATTCACCCCTCCACTTT.

This clone showed up just a few times. The J gene is TRBJ1-1, the V gene TRBV9, with 11 bases aligning to TRBD1. Germline V CDR1 and CDR2: SGDLS, YYNGEE. This CDR3 contains 16 residues. The J segment lost 5 bases and the V segment lost 3 bases, leaving 9 bases of the junction unmatched. The CDR3 protein is CASSAHPGQGATEAFF. The CDR3 DNA sequence: TGTGCCAGCAGCGCCCACCCTGGACAGGGGGCAACTGAAGCTTTCTTT.

The chain carries TRBV4-3 and TRBJ2-3; a weak D match, TRBD2 (7 bases). The CDR3 length is 15 residues. The V gene's germline CDR1 is LGHNA and CDR2 YSLEER. V lost 4 bases to trimming and J lost 6 bases, with 17 bases between them. CDR3 amino acids: CASSLLAGASDTQYF. The CDR3 DNA sequence: TGCGCCAGCAGCCTACTTGCGGGGGCGTCGGATACGCAGTATTTT.

In its sample, this clone was seen a few times. In nucleotides, the CDR3 is TGCGCCAGCAGCCAATACCACGTGGGCACTGAAGCTTTCTTT. Amino acids: CASSQYHVGTEAFF. The chain combines TRBV4-3 with TRBJ1-1; D call uncertain. V was trimmed by 2 bases and J by 4 bases, leaving 11 bases between them. The CDR3 length is 14 residues. Germline CDR1 and CDR2: LGHNA and YSLEER.

Notes on this clone: Mismatch with germline at one junction end may stem from a read error. The rearrangement joins TRBV18 to TRBJ2-7, with 7 positions matching TRBD1. CDR1 and CDR2 from the germline V gene are KGHSH and LQKENI. CDR3 length equals 12 residues. DNA of the CDR3: TGTGCCAGCTCACCACAGACAGGGAGCCCTCGATTC. Amino acids: CASSPQTGSPRF.

V gene TRBV7-2 combines with J gene TRBJ1-5; TRBD1 agrees at 7 bases. V lost 4 bases, J lost 0 bases, and 3 bases stayed unmatched. Per germline, CDR1 SGHTA and CDR2 FQGNSA. This CDR3 is 15 amino acids long. The CDR3 here is CASSWTGDSNQPQHF. In nucleotides, the CDR3 is TGTGCCAGCAGCTGGACAGGTGATAGCAATCAGCCCCAGCATTTT.

This clone was detected once. The V and J genes are TRBV15 and TRBJ1-2, with no clear D. V was cut by 1 base and J by 8 bases, with 11 bases left in between. This CDR3 has 13 residues. Germline V lookup: CDR1 LNHNV, CDR2 YYDKDF (reference sequence). The CDR3 loop reads CATSRGSRGGYTF. In nucleotides, the CDR3 is TGTGCCACCAGCAGAGGTTCCAGAGGGGGCTACACCTTC.

This chain joins TRBV4-2 and TRBJ2-3; D is perhaps TRBD1 or TRBD2 (6 bases each). The CDR3 contains 18 residues. Per the germline V gene, CDR1 is LGHNA and CDR2 is YNFKEQ. V was shortened by 0 bases and J by 1 base, with 17 bases between the two germline ends. CDR3 region: CASSQEGGVGGRTDTQYF. DNA for the CDR3: TGTGCCAGCAGCCAAGAAGGAGGTGTGGGGGGCCGCACAGATACGCAGTATTTT.